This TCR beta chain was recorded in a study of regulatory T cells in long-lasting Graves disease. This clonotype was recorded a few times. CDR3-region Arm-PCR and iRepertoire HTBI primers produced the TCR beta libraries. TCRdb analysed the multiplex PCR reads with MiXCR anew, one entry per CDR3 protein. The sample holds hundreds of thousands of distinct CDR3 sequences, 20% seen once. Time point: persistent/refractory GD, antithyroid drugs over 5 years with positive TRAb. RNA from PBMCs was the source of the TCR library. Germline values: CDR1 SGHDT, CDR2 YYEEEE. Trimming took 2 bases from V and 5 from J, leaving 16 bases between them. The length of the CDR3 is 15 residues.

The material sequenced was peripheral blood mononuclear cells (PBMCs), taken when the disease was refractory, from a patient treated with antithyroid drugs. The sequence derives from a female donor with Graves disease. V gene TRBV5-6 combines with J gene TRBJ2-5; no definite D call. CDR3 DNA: TGTGCCAGCAGCTTAATCCTCGCGAGCATGGAGACCCAGTACTTC. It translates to CASSLILASMETQYF.